The clone carrying this TCR beta chain was seen just once. What it binds is unknown. This sample was taken from a study of CD4+ T cells in melanoma. Only in-frame clones appear in the TCRdb table, and some are missing; sequencing was by immunoSEQ multiplex PCR. The table has about 10,000 clones, about 73% seen once. Study findings and constraints: CD8+ T cell, macrophage and B cell function reportedly correlated with neoantigen-specific CD4+ T cells. In melanoma, neoantigen-specific CD4+ T cells reportedly differed in differentiation state.

Input material: tumor tissue. This sequence originates from a human donor with melanoma.

CDR3 residues: CASSLSSSYEQYF. CDR3 sequence (DNA): TGTGCCAGCAGCTTGTCCTCGTCCTACGAGCAGTACTTC. V and J are TRBV5-4 and TRBJ2-7, with unresolved D. The V gene lost 1 base and the J gene lost 1 base, with 6 bases spanning the gap. The CDR3 covers 13 residues. Germline V CDR1 and CDR2: SGHNT, YYREEE (reference sequence). The full variable domain, with the rest looked up from reference TRBV5-4 and TRBJ2-7, is ETGVTQSPTHLIKTRGQQVTLRCSSQSGHNTVSWYQQALGQGPQFIFQYYREEENGRGNFPPRFSGLQFPNYSSELNVNALELDDSALYLCASSLSSSYEQYFGPGTRLTVT.